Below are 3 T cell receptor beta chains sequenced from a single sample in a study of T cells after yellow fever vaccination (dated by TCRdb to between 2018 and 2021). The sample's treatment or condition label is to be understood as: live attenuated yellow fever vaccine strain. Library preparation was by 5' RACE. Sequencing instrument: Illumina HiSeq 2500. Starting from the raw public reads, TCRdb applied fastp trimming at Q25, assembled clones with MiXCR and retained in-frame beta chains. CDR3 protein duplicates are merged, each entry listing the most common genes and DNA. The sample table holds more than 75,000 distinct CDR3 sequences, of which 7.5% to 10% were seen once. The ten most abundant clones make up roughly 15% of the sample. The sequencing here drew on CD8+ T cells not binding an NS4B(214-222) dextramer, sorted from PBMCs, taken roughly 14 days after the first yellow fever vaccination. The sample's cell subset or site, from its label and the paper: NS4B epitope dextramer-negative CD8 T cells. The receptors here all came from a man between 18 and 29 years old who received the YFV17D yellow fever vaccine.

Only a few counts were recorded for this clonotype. CDR3 in DNA: TGTGCCAGCAGCTTATGGGGCGGGGGGGCAGCAGATACGCAGTATTTT. As protein: CASSLWGGGAADTQYF. The chain recombines TRBV7-3 with TRBJ2-3, with 9 bases matching TRBD2. The germline V gene encodes CDR1 SGHTA and CDR2 FQGTGA. The V gene end was trimmed by 2 bases and the J gene end by 4 bases; junction bases not matched to a gene: 7. This CDR3 is 16 amino acids long.

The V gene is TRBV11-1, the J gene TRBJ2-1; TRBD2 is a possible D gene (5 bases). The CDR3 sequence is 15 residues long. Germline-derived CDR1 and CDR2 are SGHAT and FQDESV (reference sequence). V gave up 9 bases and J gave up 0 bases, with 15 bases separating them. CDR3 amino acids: CASSEGRSSYNEQFF. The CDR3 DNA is TGTGCCAGTTCCGAGGGCAGGAGCTCCTACAATGAGCAGTTCTTC.

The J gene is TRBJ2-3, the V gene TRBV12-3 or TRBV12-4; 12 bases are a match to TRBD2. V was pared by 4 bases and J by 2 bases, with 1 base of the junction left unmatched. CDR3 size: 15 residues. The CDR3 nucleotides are TGTGCCAGCAGTTGGACTAGCGGGGACACAGATACGCAGTATTTT. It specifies CASSWTSGDTDTQYF.